This TCR beta chain is drawn from a study of blood T cell repertoires in COVID-19. On the study more broadly: The United States, Italy and Spain were the sources of the acute and convalescent COVID-19 samples.

Per the authors' pipeline: Reference gene primer amplification gave estimated nucleated cell counts. Data came from immunoSEQ multiplex PCR; TCRdb stores just in-frame clones and leaves some out. D and trimming were read from the DNA, whereas the V and J calls and clone size are those reported in that table. The sample has approximately 120,000 clones; more than 75% are singletons. CDR3 length equals 17 residues. Trimming left V 4 bases short and J 0 bases short, with 14 bases between. CDR1 is KGHDR and CDR2 is SFDVKD in the germline V gene. The sample comprised peripheral blood. The sequence came from a human donor in a cohort sampled during active COVID-19. The chain combines TRBV24-1 with TRBJ1-4; unclear D gene. Written as DNA, the CDR3 is TGTGCCACCAGTGACCCTGCACGGAGGGCAACTAATGAAAAACTGTTTTTT. Its protein product is CATSDPARRATNEKLFF.